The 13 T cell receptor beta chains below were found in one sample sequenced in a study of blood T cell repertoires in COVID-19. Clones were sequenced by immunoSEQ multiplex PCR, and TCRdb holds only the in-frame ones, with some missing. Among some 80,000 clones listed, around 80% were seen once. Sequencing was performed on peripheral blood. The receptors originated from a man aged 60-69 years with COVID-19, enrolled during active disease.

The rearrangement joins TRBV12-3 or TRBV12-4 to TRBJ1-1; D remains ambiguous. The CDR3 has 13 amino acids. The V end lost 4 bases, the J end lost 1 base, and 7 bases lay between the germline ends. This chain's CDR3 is CASSSYGNTEAFF. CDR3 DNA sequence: TGTGCCAGCAGTTCCTACGGGAACACTGAAGCTTTCTTT.

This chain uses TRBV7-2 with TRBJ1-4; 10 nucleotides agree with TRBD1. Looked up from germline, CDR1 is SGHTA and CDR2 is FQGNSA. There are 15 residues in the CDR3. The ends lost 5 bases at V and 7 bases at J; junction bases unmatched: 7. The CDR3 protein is CASSVTGTGAEKLFF. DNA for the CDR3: TGTGCCAGCAGCGTAACCGGGACAGGGGCTGAAAAACTGTTTTTT.

The CDR3 protein is CASRATGTGVGETQYF. The CDR3 DNA follows: TGTGCCAGCAGGGCAACCGGGACAGGGGTAGGAGAGACCCAGTACTTC. The rearrangement uses TRBV6-6 and TRBJ2-5; 10 bases line up with TRBD1. Germline assignment: CDR1 MNHNY and CDR2 SVGAGI (reference sequence). The V gene end was trimmed by 6 bases and the J gene end by 4 bases; junction bases not matched to a gene: 11. This CDR3 region has 16 residues.

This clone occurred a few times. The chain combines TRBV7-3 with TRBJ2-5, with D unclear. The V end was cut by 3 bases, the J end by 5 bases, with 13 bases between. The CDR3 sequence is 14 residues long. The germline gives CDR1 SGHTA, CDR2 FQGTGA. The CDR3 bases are TGTGCCAGCAGCTTGAGTCCCTCTGAGGAGACCCAGTACTTC. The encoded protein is CASSLSPSEETQYF.

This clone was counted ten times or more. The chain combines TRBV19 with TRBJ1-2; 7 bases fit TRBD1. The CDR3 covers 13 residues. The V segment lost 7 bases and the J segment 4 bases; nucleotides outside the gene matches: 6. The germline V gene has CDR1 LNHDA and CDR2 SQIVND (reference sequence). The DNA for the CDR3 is TGTGCCAGTAATCAGGGGGGCCCCTATGGCTACACCTTC. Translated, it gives CASNQGGPYGYTF.

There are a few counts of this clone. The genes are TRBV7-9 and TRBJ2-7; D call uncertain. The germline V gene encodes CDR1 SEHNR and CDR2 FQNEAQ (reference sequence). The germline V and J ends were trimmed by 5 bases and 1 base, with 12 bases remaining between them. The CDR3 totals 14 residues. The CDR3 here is CASSPRTSSYEQYF. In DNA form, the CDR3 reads TGTGCCAGCAGCCCCCGAACGAGTTCCTACGAGCAGTACTTC.

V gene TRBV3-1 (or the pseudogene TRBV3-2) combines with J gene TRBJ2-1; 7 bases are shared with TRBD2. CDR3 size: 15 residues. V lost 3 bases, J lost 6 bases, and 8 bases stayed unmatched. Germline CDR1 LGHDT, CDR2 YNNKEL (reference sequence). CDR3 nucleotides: TGTGCCAGCAGCCACGAGCGGGACGCCAGCAATGAGCAGTTCTTC. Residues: CASSHERDASNEQFF.

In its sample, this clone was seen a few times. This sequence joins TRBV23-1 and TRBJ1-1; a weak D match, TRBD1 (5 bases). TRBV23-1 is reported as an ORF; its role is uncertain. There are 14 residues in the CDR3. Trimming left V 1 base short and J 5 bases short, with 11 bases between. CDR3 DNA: TGCGCCAGCAGTCAATTCCCAGGGCGTACTGAAGCTTTCTTT. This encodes CASSQFPGRTEAFF.

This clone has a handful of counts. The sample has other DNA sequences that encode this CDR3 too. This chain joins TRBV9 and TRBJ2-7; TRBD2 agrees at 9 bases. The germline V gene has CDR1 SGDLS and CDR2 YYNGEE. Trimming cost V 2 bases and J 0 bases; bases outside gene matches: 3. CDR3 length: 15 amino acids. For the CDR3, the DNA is TGTGCCAGCAGCGTCAGTAGCGGGAGCTCCTACGAGCAGTACTTC. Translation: CASSVSSGSSYEQYF.

The chain's CDR3 is CATSDGHSYEQYF. The CDR3 DNA reads as TGTGCCACCAGTGATGGCCACTCCTACGAGCAGTACTTC. The rearrangement links TRBV24-1 to TRBJ2-7, with D unresolved. Germline-derived CDR1 and CDR2 are KGHDR and SFDVKD. The CDR3 sequence is 13 residues long. V dropped 3 bases and J dropped 0 bases, with 5 bases sitting between them.

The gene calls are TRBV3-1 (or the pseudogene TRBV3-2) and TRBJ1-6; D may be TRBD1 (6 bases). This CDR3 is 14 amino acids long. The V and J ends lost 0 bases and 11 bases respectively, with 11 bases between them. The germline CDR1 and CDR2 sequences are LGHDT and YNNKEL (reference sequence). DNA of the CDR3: TGTGCCAGCAGCCAAGATACAGGGAGGGCACCCCTCCACTTT. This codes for CASSQDTGRAPLHF.

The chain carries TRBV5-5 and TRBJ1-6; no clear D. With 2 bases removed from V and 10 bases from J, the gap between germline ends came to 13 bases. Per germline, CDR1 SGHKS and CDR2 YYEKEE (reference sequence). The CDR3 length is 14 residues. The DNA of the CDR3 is TGTGCCAGCAGCTTAATGAGGGAGGACTCACCCCTCCACTTT. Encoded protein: CASSLMREDSPLHF. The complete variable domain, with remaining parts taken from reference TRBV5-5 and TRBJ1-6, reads DAGVTQSPTHLIKTRGQQVTLRCSPISGHKSVSWYQQVLGQGPQFIFQYYEKEERGRGNFPDRFSARQFPNYSSELNVNALLLGDSALYLCASSLMREDSPLHFGNGTRLTVT.

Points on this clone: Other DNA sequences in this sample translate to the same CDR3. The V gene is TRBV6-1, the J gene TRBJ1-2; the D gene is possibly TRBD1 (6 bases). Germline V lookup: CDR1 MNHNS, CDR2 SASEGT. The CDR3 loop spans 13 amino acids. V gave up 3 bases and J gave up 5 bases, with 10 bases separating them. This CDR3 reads CASSERQVYGYTF. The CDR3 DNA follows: TGTGCCAGCAGTGAGCGACAGGTTTATGGCTACACCTTC.